The 6 T cell receptor beta chains reported below all come from one sample, sequenced in a study of beta chain features in type 1 diabetes. The investigators reverse transcribed all of the isolated RNA, so they sequenced expressed TCRB transcripts. Clones were read by immunoSEQ multiplex PCR, and TCRdb kept only the in-frame ones, dropping some. The sample has roughly 500,000 clones, over 9.5% seen once; the top ten hold 0.046%. Sequenced material: naive CD4+ T cells from blood. The origin of the receptors is a woman between 18 and 29 years old in good health.

The J gene is TRBJ1-2, the V gene TRBV4-1; perhaps TRBD1 as D (5 bases). The CDR3 has 14 residues. Trimming left V 4 bases short and J 3 bases short, with 12 bases between. Germline assignment: CDR1 MGHRA and CDR2 YSYEKL. The CDR3 nucleotides read TGCGCCAGCAGCCGGCGCAGGGATGACTATGGCTACACCTTC. This encodes CASSRRRDDYGYTF.

The gene calls are TRBV5-4 and TRBJ2-3, with 12 positions matching TRBD1. The J segment lost 7 bases and the V segment lost 4 bases, leaving 7 bases of the junction unmatched. CDR3 size: 15 residues. The germline V gene encodes CDR1 SGHNT and CDR2 YYREEE (reference sequence). The CDR3 loop reads CASSLYRDRGHTQYF. In DNA, the CDR3 is TGTGCCAGCAGCCTTTACCGGGACAGGGGGCATACGCAGTATTTT.

This chain connects TRBV6-1 to TRBJ2-7; TRBD2 aligns across 12 bases. The V and J ends lost 6 bases and 3 bases, in that order; junction bases with no gene match: 6. Germline CDR1 MNHNS, CDR2 SASEGT. The CDR3 sequence is 15 residues long. CDR3 bases: TGTGCCAGCAGACTGACTAGCGGGAGTTACTACGAGCAGTACTTC. Translation gives CASRLTSGSYYEQYF.

This clone has more than one count but fewer than ten. The chain combines TRBV10-3 with TRBJ1-5; tentative D call: TRBD1 (6 bases). Trimming stripped 0 bases from V and 6 bases from J, with 9 bases between. This CDR3 has 14 amino acids. Looked up from germline, CDR1 is ENHRY and CDR2 is SYGVKD. The DNA of the CDR3 is TGTGCCATCAGTGAGTCGACAGGAGTTCAGCCCCAGCATTTT. Translation gives CAISESTGVQPQHF.

This clone was seen a handful of times. The V gene is TRBV28, the J gene TRBJ2-5; 9 nucleotides agree with TRBD1. The J segment lost 4 bases and the V segment lost 6 bases, leaving 6 bases of the junction unmatched. Germline values: CDR1 MDHEN, CDR2 SYDVKM. This CDR3 is built from 14 residues. The CDR3 DNA reads TGTGCCAGCAGACCGACAGGGGGAGGAGAGACCCAGTACTTC. Protein: CASRPTGGGETQYF.

This clone has ten or more counts. The chain carries TRBV29-1 and TRBJ2-1, with 8 bases lining up with TRBD1. This CDR3 spans 13 amino acids. V shed 3 bases and J 4 bases; nucleotides not matched to a gene: 2. The germline V gene encodes CDR1 SQVTM and CDR2 ANQGSEA. The chain's CDR3 is CSVDGQGYNEQFF. CDR3 nucleotide sequence: TGCAGCGTTGATGGACAGGGATACAATGAGCAGTTCTTC.